This T cell receptor beta chain was documented in a study of blood T cell repertoires in COVID-19 (dated by TCRdb to 2020 to 2021). For the study in its entirety: Collaborator samples came from the United States, Italy and Spain and covered acute and convalescent phases of COVID-19. The material from the prospective study consisted of cDNA or gDNA derived from T cells, B-cell-depleted T cells, or PBMCs. Subjects who had been exposed to COVID-19, were actively infected with it, or had recovered from it provided the deeply sampled blood TCRbeta repertoires that made up the dataset. The repertoires were made available in a free public database intended to serve as a resource for research on the immune response to SARS-CoV-2. The samples were drawn from two sources: the first 160 participants of the ongoing ImmuneRACE study, and 950 to 1,500 subjects contributed by 6 global collaborators. Nearly every sample came with metadata listing a de-identified subject ID, COVID-19 status, age in years and sex. Where available, HLA class I and class II types were obtained from metadata supplied by the sample provider rather than from assay-based typing.

On the study overall, not on this receptor specifically: How much clinical and demographic metadata was included differed by source and by participant, and the metadata was provided uncurated.

Regarding this clone: Its specific antigen is unknown. No clone much larger than this one lies a single base away; base qualities are absent.

TCRbeta CDR3 regions were amplified from genomic DNA by means of the immunoSEQ Assay, a bias-controlled multiplex PCR. Per the original workflow: Within the assay, amplification of reference gene primers was used to estimate how many nucleated cells each sample contained. To quantify the absolute abundance of each unique TCRbeta CDR3 rearrangement, sequence reads were collapsed and filtered. For each sample, productive Simpson clonality was calculated by taking the square root of Simpson's diversity index across productive rearrangements. In its TCRdb copy, this immuneACCESS table keeps in-frame sequences only and misses some clones. Where compared with another copy, unresolved V genes explain less than half of these, and the others have no known cause. V, J and clone size are those of that table, while D and trimming were read from the DNA. The sample records around 400,000 clones, roughly 90% of which are singletons. The ten largest account for approximately 1.5% of the sample.

Participants in the prospective study were aged 18 to 89 years, lived in under 30 United States geographic areas, and enrolled through a virtual design. To assign participants to cohorts, the prospective study relied on clinical history that participants themselves reported in a screening survey and a study questionnaire. Exposed participants had been in contact, within 2 weeks of entering the study, with a person who had a PCR-confirmed or clinician-diagnosed case of COVID-19. In the prospective study, whole blood, serum and a nasopharyngeal or oropharyngeal swab were collected from each participant by mobile phlebotomists. Additional blood draws and questionnaires over an approximately two-month period could optionally be provided by prospective study participants. Blood samples from the prospective study were shipped frozen or at room temperature prior to DNA extraction. The CDR3 starts with the cysteine, ends with the phenylalanine, and has 14 residues. Just the 42-base CDR3 DNA is kept, in frame starting at base 1. Clipping removes 5 bases from V and 5 bases from J, with 8 as the unmatched junction base count. Looking up the germline V gene yields CDR1 MDHEN and CDR2 SYDVKM.

The receptor was derived from a woman under 30 who had been exposed to COVID-19. The rearranged segments are TRBV28 and TRBJ1-1, and 7 bases in between align with TRBD1. The specimen was PBMCs or T cells enriched from blood (not recorded which). The nucleotide sequence reads as follows: TGTGCCAGCAGTATCCAGGGGGTGGGGACTGAAGCTTTCTTT. Translated, it reads CASSIQGVGTEAFF.